The 5 T cell receptor beta chains reported below all come from one sample, sequenced in a study of blood T cell repertoires in COVID-19. The protocol was immunoSEQ multiplex PCR, while the TCRdb copy is restricted to in-frame clones and leaves out a portion. The sample lists 100,000 or so clones, roughly nine tenths seen once, with approximately 15% in the top ten. The sample comprised peripheral blood. The receptor set was obtained from a man aged 45-65 years with acute or convalescent COVID-19.

This clone was detected only once. In nucleotides, the CDR3 is TGTGCCAGCATCGCGGGGACCGGAGATGAGCAGTTCTTC. Its translation is CASIAGTGDEQFF. The chain uses TRBV2 and TRBJ2-1; TRBD2 might be the D (6 bases). Germline-derived CDR1 and CDR2 are SNHLY and FYNNEI. CDR3 size: 13 residues. V lost 7 bases to trimming and J lost 8 bases, with 15 bases between them.

The J gene is TRBJ1-2, the V gene TRBV19, with a possible D match to TRBD1 (6 bases). V was shortened by 6 bases and J by 0 bases, with 11 bases between the two germline ends. Germline CDR1 reads LNHDA; CDR2 reads SQIVND (reference sequence). The CDR3 covers 14 residues. The CDR3 protein is CASRTGAPNYGYTF. The CDR3 DNA reads TGTGCCAGTAGGACAGGAGCTCCTAACTATGGCTACACCTTC.

This chain connects TRBV6-5 to TRBJ1-6; D remains ambiguous. Germline V gene data show CDR1 as MNHEY and CDR2 as SVGAGI. This CDR3 spans 14 amino acids. The V end was cut by 2 bases, the J end by 9 bases, with 11 bases between. This chain's CDR3 is CASSYAPGRSPLHF. Here the CDR3 DNA reads TGTGCCAGCAGTTACGCGCCAGGTCGTTCACCCCTCCACTTT.

V usage is TRBV15 and J usage is TRBJ1-4; perhaps TRBD1 as D (6 bases). V was trimmed by 2 bases and J by 8 bases, leaving 15 bases between them. This CDR3 is built from 15 residues. Germline CDR1 reads LNHNV; CDR2 reads YYDKDF (reference sequence). This CDR3 reads CATSRLQGPSEKLFF. The CDR3 DNA is TGTGCCACCAGCAGATTACAGGGTCCCTCAGAAAAACTGTTTTTT. Filled out from reference TRBV15 and TRBJ1-4, the complete variable domain reads DAMVIQNPRYQVTQFGKPVTLSCSQTLNHNVMYWYQQKSSQAPKLLFHYYDKDFNNEADTPDNFQSRRPNTSFCFLDIRSPGLGDTAMYLCATSRLQGPSEKLFFGSGTQLSVL.

By share of the sample, this clone is medium-sized (0.01 to 0.1%). The rearrangement uses TRBV30 and TRBJ2-1; TRBD2 matches 12 bases. The CDR3 is 14 residues long. V shed 2 bases and J 8 bases; nucleotides not matched to a gene: 4. Germline V lookup: CDR1 GTSNPN, CDR2 SVGIG (reference sequence). CDR3 DNA: TGTGCCTGGAGTTCCCTAGCGGGGGGGGATGAGCAGTTCTTC. The encoded protein is CAWSSLAGGDEQFF.